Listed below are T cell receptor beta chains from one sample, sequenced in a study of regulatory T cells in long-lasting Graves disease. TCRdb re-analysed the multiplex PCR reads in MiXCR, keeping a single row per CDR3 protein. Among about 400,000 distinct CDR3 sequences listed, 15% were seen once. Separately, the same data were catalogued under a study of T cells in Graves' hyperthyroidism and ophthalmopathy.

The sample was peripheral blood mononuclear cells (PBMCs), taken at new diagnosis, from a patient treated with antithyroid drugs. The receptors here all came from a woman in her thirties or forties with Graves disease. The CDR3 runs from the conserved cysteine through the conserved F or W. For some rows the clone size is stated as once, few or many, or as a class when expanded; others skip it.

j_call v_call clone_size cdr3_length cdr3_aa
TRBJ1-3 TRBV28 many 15 CASSLQGGSGNTIYF
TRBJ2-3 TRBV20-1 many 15 CSASPGQGHTDTQYF
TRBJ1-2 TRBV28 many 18 CASSLWVKESALGYGYTF
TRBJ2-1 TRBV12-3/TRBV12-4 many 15 CASSPIAQLLGEQFF
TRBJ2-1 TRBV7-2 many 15 CASRRLAGGNNEQFF
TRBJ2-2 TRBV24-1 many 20 CATSEHRAGLTRSNTGELFF
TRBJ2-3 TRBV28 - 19 CASNLEGGGTSLTTDTQYF
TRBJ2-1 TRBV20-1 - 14 CSAPRTSGYNEQFF
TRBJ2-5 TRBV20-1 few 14 CSAIGQGQLETQYF
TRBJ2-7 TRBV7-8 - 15 CASSLGLADIYEQYF
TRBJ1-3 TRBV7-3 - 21 CASSPLGYEGTRPGSGNTIYF